This TCR beta chain was found in a study of T cells in pancreatic ductal adenocarcinoma (dated by TCRdb to the late 2010s). Concerning the study at large: To learn about the adaptive T-cell response arising naturally, investigators profiled where tumor-infiltrating CD8+ T cells, together with suppressive cells, were located within resected pancreatic ductal adenocarcinoma, how abundant they were, and what qualities they showed.

Comment on this clone: Its antigen specificity is not known. No much larger clone is present one base from it, and per-base qualities are unavailable.

The selected pancreatic ductal adenocarcinoma patients had received surgery without neoadjuvant therapy. Peripheral blood was collected in heparin tubes, and PBMCs were then isolated from the blood with a histopaque density gradient and cryopreserved in 10% DMSO. The DNeasy Blood and Tissue Kit, with Proteinase K and RNase treatment, was used to extract genomic DNA from 6 or 7 PBMC specimens and roughly 10 flash-frozen tumor specimens. The germline V gene supplies CDR1 MGHRA and CDR2 YSYEKL. The cysteine opens and the phenylalanine closes a CDR3 of 15 amino acids. Solely the CDR3 DNA is kept, with 45 bases framed from the first base. V loses 1 base, J loses 5 bases, and the germline ends lie 11 bases apart. What the work shows at the level of the full study, not this receptor alone: Because inoperable disease is present at presentation in most pancreatic cancer patients, the resected cohort was biased toward the minority with early-stage disease. T-cell clonality showed no significant difference between tumor and blood, with a mean clonality of around 0.11 in tumors and 0.072 in blood. Tumor versus blood clonality comparisons may be biased because tumors are enriched in CD45RO+ effector rather than naive T cells, biasing toward lower diversity. Blood samples had more total productive templates and 7 to 10-fold more unique clonotypes than tumor samples.

The immunoSEQ hsTCRB kit was used to amplify TCR beta CDR3 regions from genomic DNA. An Illumina HiSeq system was used for high-throughput TRB CDR3 sequencing. As for how the authors treated the data: The immunoSEQ software was used to analyze the sequencing reads, and any nonproductive sequences containing premature stops or frame-shifts were left out. Clonality of the repertoire was calculated as one minus Shannon entropy normalized by log2 of the number of unique productive sequences. This immuneACCESS table, as held by TCRdb, lists in-frame sequences with V and J called but not all clones. Of the missing ones, under half trace to an unresolved V gene in checked studies; the others have no known cause. Clone size and the V and J calls come from that table; the DNA yielded D and trimming. This sample comprises 25,000 to 35,000 clones, just over 90% of them detected only once. The ten largest account for more than 2% of the sample.

The material sequenced was PBMCs. The chain was built from TRBV4-1 and TRBJ1-4; the best D guess is TRBD1, with 6 bases matching. This clonotype originated in a human donor with pancreatic ductal adenocarcinoma. This receptor has the CDR3 CASSQAFTGNEKLFF. The DNA reads as follows: TGCGCCAGCAGCCAAGCATTTACAGGGAATGAAAAACTGTTTTTT.